These T cell receptor beta chains were read from a single sample in a study of OX40 agonist ivuxolimab in advanced cancers. Produced via immunoSEQ multiplex PCR; TCRdb's table is partial and in-frame only. The sample lists tens of thousands of clones; about 88% were seen once. The sample in question was CD4+ or CD8+ T cells sorted from blood, obtained in a trial of the OX40 agonist ivuxolimab. Receptors were obtained from an adult with an advanced solid tumor such as melanoma, head and neck, liver or kidney cancer. Both conserved end residues are part of each CDR3. A D gene is named only where the DNA matches it firmly. Rows may omit the clone size; those that give it use once, few, many or a size class.

d_call	v_call	clone_size	j_call	cdr3_nt	cdr3_aa
TRBD1	TRBV6-6	.	TRBJ2-7	TGTGCCAGCACCCCTCGGGACAGGAACTACGAGCAGTACTTC	CASTPRDRNYEQYF
.	TRBV5-1	.	TRBJ2-1	TGCGCCACCTCTAGGGGCGGTGTTGACAATGAGCAGTTCTTC	CATSRGGVDNEQFF
.	TRBV5-4	.	TRBJ2-1	TGTGCCAGCAGCTTTCCCAATGGGGACGCTAACAATGAGCAGTTCTTC	CASSFPNGDANNEQFF
.	TRBV28	.	TRBJ1-2	TGTGCCAGCAGTTTAACCCTCCTTACGGGGGGCGTCAACTATGGCTACACCTTC	CASSLTLLTGGVNYGYTF
.	TRBV20-1	.	TRBJ2-3	TGCAGTGCTAGGGCTCCAGATACGCAGTATTTT	CSARAPDTQYF
.	TRBV6-1	.	TRBJ1-1	TGTGCCAGCAGCCAACAGTTGAACACTGAAGCTTTCTTT	CASSQQLNTEAFF
.	TRBV19	.	TRBJ1-1	TGTGCCAGTTCCCCTAGTCGTTACTCCACTGAAGCTTTCTTT	CASSPSRYSTEAFF
TRBD1	TRBV4-1	.	TRBJ1-3	TGCGCCAGCAGCCAACTTCGACCGGGACAGCTCTCTGGAAACACCATATATTTT	CASSQLRPGQLSGNTIYF
.	TRBV7-2	.	TRBJ2-7	TGTGCCAGCAGCTTAGAGTCGGGGTCGTTGCAGTACTTC	CASSLESGSLQYF
TRBD1	TRBV5-4	.	TRBJ1-6	TGTGCCAGCAGGGGACAGGGTTCACCCCTCCACTTT	CASRGQGSPLHF
TRBD2	TRBV5-1	.	TRBJ2-1	TGCGCCAGCAGCTCAGGACTAGCGGAATACAATGAGCAGTTCTTC	CASSSGLAEYNEQFF
TRBD1	TRBV10-3	.	TRBJ2-7	TGTGCCATCAGTGTGGGGACAGGGGGCTACGAGCAGTACTTC	CAISVGTGGYEQYF
.	TRBV18	.	TRBJ2-5	TGTGCCAGCTCACCAATACCCCCGCGGGGGACCCAGTACTTC	CASSPIPPRGTQYF
.	TRBV5-4	.	TRBJ2-3	TGTGCCAGCAGCTCGACCAAAGGGGGCACAGATACGCAGTATTTT	CASSSTKGGTDTQYF
TRBD1	TRBV7-2	once	TRBJ2-7	TGTGCCAGTACAGAAGGACAGGGCACCTACGAGCAGTACTTC	CASTEGQGTYEQYF
.	TRBV7-7	.	TRBJ2-7	TGTGCTAGCAGCTTAGCGCGGGGACCCTACGAGCAGTACTTC	CASSLARGPYEQYF
.	TRBV7-9	.	TRBJ2-5	TGTGCCAGCAGCTTATTAGACGGCCAAGAGACCCAGTACTTC	CASSLLDGQETQYF
.	TRBV10-3	.	TRBJ1-1	TGTGCCATCAGTGGGCACCGAAGGGGAGGGGGGGCCACTGAAGCTTTCTTT	CAISGHRRGGGATEAFF
TRBD2	TRBV4-2	.	TRBJ2-1	TGTGCCAGCAGCCCTGGACTAGCGGGAGTAATTGGGAGCAATGAGCAGTTCTTC	CASSPGLAGVIGSNEQFF
.	TRBV19	.	TRBJ1-2	TGTGCCAGTAGTCCCTCCCGGGGAGGCTACACCTTC	CASSPSRGGYTF
TRBD2	TRBV5-6	.	TRBJ2-1	TGTGCCAGCAGCTTAGGACTAGGATACAATGAGCAGTTCTTC	CASSLGLGYNEQFF
.	TRBV28	.	TRBJ1-1	TGTGCCAGCAGCCCAATACGTTCGAACACTGAAGCTTTCTTT	CASSPIRSNTEAFF
TRBD1	TRBV29-1	.	TRBJ1-5	TGCAGCGTGTGGACAGGGTTAGGTCAGCCCCAGCATTTT	CSVWTGLGQPQHF
.	TRBV6-1	.	TRBJ1-4	TGTGCCAGCAGCGCCTCTCGAGGGGGTAATGAAAAACTGTTTTTT	CASSASRGGNEKLFF
TRBD2	TRBV5-1	.	TRBJ2-1	TGCGCCAGCAGCCCGCGGACTAGCTCCTACAATGAGCAGTTCTTC	CASSPRTSSYNEQFF
.	TRBV5-4	.	TRBJ1-2	TGTGCCAGCAGCGGTTTGGTATTAGGACAGCGCTATGGCTACACCTTC	CASSGLVLGQRYGYTF
.	TRBV6-1	.	TRBJ2-1	TGTGCCAGCAGTGAGGTGGACACGAGTGAGCAGTTCTTC	CASSEVDTSEQFF
.	TRBV7-2	.	TRBJ2-1	TGTGCCAGCAGCCCCGAGCCTAGCTCGGGGGAGCAGTTCTTC	CASSPEPSSGEQFF
TRBD1	TRBV5-1	.	TRBJ1-4	TGCGCCAGCAGCTCCTCGACAGGGCGAGGGGAAAAACTGTTTTTT	CASSSSTGRGEKLFF
TRBD1	TRBV5-1	.	TRBJ1-1	TGCGCCAGCGGGGAACAGGGGGGAGGAACTGAAGCTTTCTTT	CASGEQGGGTEAFF
.	TRBV15	.	TRBJ1-3	TGTGCCACCAGCAGAGAACCCGGAAACACCATATATTTT	CATSREPGNTIYF